This T cell receptor beta chain was retrieved from a study of shared clonotypes between healthy human individuals. This clone came up once. The protocol was immunoSEQ multiplex PCR, while the TCRdb copy is restricted to in-frame clones and leaves out a portion. The table records 850,000 to 1,200,000 clones, about 77% of them present only once. The sequencing sample was made of memory CD4+ T cells sorted from blood. Noted subset: CD45RA-negative fraction. The receptor's source is a man between 18 and 29 years old in good health.

The CDR3 DNA sequence: TGCAGGGGAGGGGACGGAGATAACTACACCTTC. Amino acid sequence: CRGGDGDNYTF. The chain recombines TRBV20-1 with TRBJ1-2; weak D call: TRBD1 (5 bases). Germline V gene lookup returns CDR1 DFQATT and CDR2 SNEGSKA (reference sequence). The CDR3 spans 11 residues.